The rows below give T cell receptor beta chains drawn from one sample of a study of cytomegalovirus exposure and HLA in healthy donors. The protocol was immunoSEQ multiplex PCR, while the TCRdb copy is restricted to in-frame clones and leaves out a portion. This table has over 150,000 clones, 79% appearing once. Sequenced sample: PBMCs. Every receptor here comes from a middle-aged man in good health and CMV-seronegative. CDR3s include the opening cysteine and the closing phenylalanine or tryptophan. The D gene is left open where the match is weak.

len	v_gene	d_gene	j_gene	CDR3nt	CDR3aa
13	TRBV29-1	NA	TRBJ2-7	TGCAGCGTTGAGACGGAGCGCTCCTACGAGCAGTACTTC	CSVETERSYEQYF
14	TRBV5-1	NA	TRBJ1-1	TGCGCCAGCAGCTTGGCCAGTATGAACACTGAAGCTTTCTTT	CASSLASMNTEAFF
15	TRBV19	NA	TRBJ2-2	TGTGCCAGTAGTATACAGGGGCGGAACACCGGGGAGCTGTTTTTT	CASSIQGRNTGELFF
15	TRBV7-2	NA	TRBJ1-4	TGTGCCAGCAGGCTTCAGGGCTTGGTTAATGAAAAACTGTTTTTT	CASRLQGLVNEKLFF
16	TRBV18	TRBD1	TRBJ1-5	TGTGCCAGCTCACAGGGGGCCCCCTATAGCAATCAGCCCCAGCATTTT	CASSQGAPYSNQPQHF
15	TRBV6-1	TRBD2	TRBJ2-5	TGTGCCAGCGGTGAAGGCGTTAGCGGGAGAGAGACCCAGTACTTC	CASGEGVSGRETQYF
15	TRBV19	NA	TRBJ1-3	TGTGCCAGTAGTACCCCGACAGTCTCTGGAAACACCATATATTTT	CASSTPTVSGNTIYF
14	TRBV11-3	TRBD2	TRBJ2-7	TGTGCCAGCAGCCCTTCGACTAGCGGCTACGAGCAGTACTTC	CASSPSTSGYEQYF
14	TRBV18	NA	TRBJ1-1	TGTGCCAGCTCACCCGGGGATGTGAACACTGAAGCTTTCTTT	CASSPGDVNTEAFF
17	TRBV2	TRBD2	TRBJ2-5	TGTGCCAGCAGTGAACTAGCGGGAGGGCCCGGCGAAGAGACCCAGTACTTC	CASSELAGGPGEETQYF